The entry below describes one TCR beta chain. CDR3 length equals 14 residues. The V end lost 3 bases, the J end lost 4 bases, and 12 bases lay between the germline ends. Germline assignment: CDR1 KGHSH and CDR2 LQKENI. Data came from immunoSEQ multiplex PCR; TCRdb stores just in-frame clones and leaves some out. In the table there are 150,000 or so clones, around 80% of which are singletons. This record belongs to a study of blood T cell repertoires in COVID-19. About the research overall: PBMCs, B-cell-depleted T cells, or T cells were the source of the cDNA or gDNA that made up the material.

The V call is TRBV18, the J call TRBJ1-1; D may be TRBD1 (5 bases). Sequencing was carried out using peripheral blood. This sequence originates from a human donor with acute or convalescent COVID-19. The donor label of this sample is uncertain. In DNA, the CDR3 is TGTGCCAGCTCACCCGACGGGGGAGGCACTGAAGCTTTCTTT. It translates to CASSPDGGGTEAFF. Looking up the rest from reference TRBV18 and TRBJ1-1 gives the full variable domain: NAGVMQNPRHLVRRRGQEARLRCSPMKGHSHVYWYRQLPEEGLKFMVYLQKENIIDESGMPKERFSAEFPKEGPSILRIQQVVRGDSAAYFCASSPDGGGTEAFFGQGTRLTVV.